There are many counts of the clone carrying this T cell receptor (beta chain). Its antigen is undetermined. This record belongs to a study of cytomegalovirus exposure and HLA in healthy donors. Germline CDR1 and CDR2: MNHEY and SVGAGI. Trimming cost V 0 bases and J 1 base; bases outside gene matches: 2. The CDR3 loop spans 15 amino acids. General study findings and limits: Immune exposure was documented only through CMV serostatus. Under in vitro conditions, three CMV-associated chains were confirmed as specific for CMV antigens.

The study ran its PCR with 60 Vbeta and 13 Jbeta primers. Only in-frame clones appear in the TCRdb table, and some are missing; sequencing was by immunoSEQ multiplex PCR. Altogether tens of thousands of clones are present, over 55% being singletons, with the ten largest covering around a fifth. Sequencing used PBMCs. The chain joins TRBV6-5 to TRBJ1-1; 7 bases fit TRBD1. The TCR originated in a woman aged 50 to 65 in good health and CMV-seropositive. The DNA for the CDR3 is TGTGCCAGCAGTTACTCTGCAGGGGGGAACACTGAAGCTTTCTTT. It specifies CASSYSAGGNTEAFF.